This entry is about one T cell receptor (beta chain). There is no known antigen for this receptor. No much larger clonotype is one base removed from it; base qualities were not supplied. Inclusive of the bounding cysteine and phenylalanine, the CDR3 is 15 residues long. CDR3 DNA is the only sequence kept; it has 45 bases, read in frame from the first base. The germline V and J ends show losses of 6 bases and 3 bases respectively, and no gene match explains 5 bases of the junction. The CDR1 and CDR2 encoded by the germline V gene are SQVTM and ANQGSEA. This sample is part of a study of cytomegalovirus exposure and HLA in healthy donors (dated by TCRdb to about 2017). About the full investigation: In an earlier analysis of roughly 590 of the donors, 276 Gb of sequence data and 90 million to 120 million unique TCR beta sequences from about 180 million T cells were reported. An early release that covered around 590 HLA-typed donors contained approximately 300 gigabases of sequencing data and some 87 million unique TCR sequences. The genetic ancestry cluster associated with self-reported Caucasian donors included over 80% of the 350 to 500 genotyped donors. The study was designed to test whether signatures of past pathogen exposure could be identified by cataloging public T cell receptors. The study profiled the T cell repertoires of around 700 subjects by immunosequencing and related them to cytomegalovirus serostatus. Along with the roughly 670-subject first cohort, a separate validation cohort of over a hundred different subjects was used. The study combined high-throughput TCR immunosequencing, statistical association of individual TCRs with disease status, and machine learning to predict cytomegalovirus infection status. To study patterns of TCR occurrence, a later analysis re-analyzed previously published TCR beta repertoires from 500 to 850 donors and added high-resolution HLA genotyping. Rather than drawing on any new phenotypic data, the later analysis identified candidate immune exposures from TCR beta sequences and the way those sequences occurred across donors. In an earlier analysis of 587 of the donors, high-throughput TCR beta sequencing was used to judge whether each TCR beta V gene segment behaved as functional or pseudogenic. Alongside the repertoire data, information on donor age, sex, ethnicity and CMV serostatus was compiled. Genome-wide SNP genotypes for about three fifths of the roughly 670 donors were used in a later genetic analysis, which treated that subset as a discovery cohort. Every repertoire in the discovery cohort had been generated on one and the same sequencing platform. Class I and class II HLA loci were covered by the typing at four-digit resolution. The number of typed donors differed by locus: about 620-640 for A, B, C, DRB1 and DQB1; 522 for DQA1; roughly 600 for DPA1; and some 430 for DPB1. Several DR-DQ haplotypes were treated as single units for association and clustering because of strong linkage in the cohort. Among some 410 genotyped donors of the cohort, an average of approximately 230,000 unique TCR beta nucleotide sequences were sequenced per donor, roughly 18% of them non-productive. What the research found in general, with its limitations: Because HLA typing was unavailable for some donors at each locus, only the typed subset was used in association tests. A cluster of highly shared sequence variants was judged likely to represent a technical artifact of the sequencing pipeline. A later analysis reported that several top co-occurrence clusters appeared linked to parvovirus B19, influenza, CMV and Epstein-Barr virus. Only TCR beta chains were sequenced in this cohort, and the absence of alpha or paired-chain data limited detectable features. Specific HLA alleles were associated with 15,000 to 20,000 TCR beta sequences at a false discovery rate of 0.05 in a later analysis. A further reported finding was that TCR beta sequences accurately predicted the HLA-A and HLA-B alleles for most subjects in the first cohort. In a later analysis, HLA-associated TCR beta chains showed more clonal expansion and lower generation probabilities than non-associated chains that were equally common. When HLA alleles, especially DR and DQ, strongly co-occurred, TCR associations were difficult to assign to individual alleles. Most CMV-associated TCR beta chains appeared to be HLA-restricted in a later analysis, and the HLA associations seemed to be driven largely by CMV exposure. A later genetic analysis reported fewer N-insertions in productive TCRs among donors in an Asian-associated ancestry cluster than the roughly 650-donor mean. Correlated functional status among segregating V segments might be attributable to linkage disequilibrium, but an unknown experimental factor could not be ruled out. In vitro tests confirmed that a few of the cytomegalovirus-associated TCR beta chains recognize cytomegalovirus antigens. Cytomegalovirus status was reported to be diagnosed by the classifier with high specificity and sensitivity in both the original and validation cohorts. The presence/absence analyses assumed that sequencing depth was roughly uniform across donors, and that assumption may not be true. In the study, roughly 160 TCR beta chains were listed as associated with cytomegalovirus. According to a later analysis, TCR association rates differed among HLA loci, with DRB1 alleles showing the most associated TCRs and HLA-C alleles showing the fewest. Seventeen rarely observed V segments, including chromosome 9 orphons, were excluded from the earlier analysis of some 590 of the donors because counts were too low. The only immune exposure information available for the cohort was CMV serostatus. In a later genetic analysis, a missense DCLRE1C variant was associated with V-gene and J-gene trimming of TCR beta chains, and the association was replicated in an independent cohort. Broadly in line with IMGT annotations, most TCR beta V segments showed up in productive rearrangements about 87% or about 30% of the time in an earlier analysis of 450 to 750 of the donors. Most TCR sequences were observed very rarely across donors, whereas some public TCRs were present in many individuals. Some IMGT-functional V segments, including TRBV6-2 and TRBV6-3, could not be distinguished by the 87-base-pair reads and were therefore excluded. The authors suggested that the approach could potentially be generalized to other disease states and immunological phenotypes.

Receptor libraries were prepared by the immunoSEQ multiplex PCR assay. The multiplex PCR relied on a mix of 60 forward primers for TCR Vbeta segments and 13 reverse primers for TCR Jbeta segments. The CDR3 region of rearranged TCR beta genes was amplified from genomic DNA by a multiplex PCR assay. The Illumina HiSeq System was used to sequence the amplified TCR beta libraries as 87-base-pair reads. For the original study's pipeline: In a later analysis, 77 million or so unique TCR beta chains were counted across the approximately 620 repertoires, and roughly 9.9 million of these chains were shared by at least two donors. Raw reads were error-corrected and collapsed into unique sequences by a nearest-neighbor algorithm in which closely related sequences were merged to remove PCR and sequencing errors. CDR3 sequences were aligned to IMGT reference sequences to assign V, D and J gene segments. Each retained sequence needed at least a six-nucleotide match to both a V gene segment and a J gene segment. Rearrangements were classified as productive when the CDR3 lacked stop codons and remained in frame with V and J, and all other rearrangements were classified as non-productive. Following IMGT convention, CDR3 was defined as the stretch from the second conserved V-encoded cysteine up to the conserved J-encoded phenylalanine. Sequences without an unambiguous match to a single V gene segment were excluded from the earlier analysis of about 640 of the donors. In an earlier analysis of several hundred of the donors, V segments were called functional above 56.7% productive rearrangements and were called segregating when the between-donor standard deviation exceeded 5%. A statistical classification framework was built to diagnose cytomegalovirus status from the catalog of TCR beta chain sequences. A later analysis assigned V and J genes by comparing TCR nucleotide sequences with IMGT/GENE-DB human TR gene sequences. A later analysis assigned CDR3 sequences and most-parsimonious VDJ recombination scenarios with the TCRdist pipeline. In a later analysis, every TCR beta chain was defined by the combination of its CDR3 amino acid sequence and its V-gene family, and reads without a unique V-gene family were dropped. To address suspected cross-contamination and a sequencing artifact, a later analysis removed under 600 highly shared, low-generation-probability nucleotide sequences. In a later analysis, a clonal expansion index for each public chain was calculated from normalized within-repertoire ranks of inferred template counts. In a later analysis, generation probabilities were computed with a VDJ recombination model fitted to out-of-frame rearrangements, and the resulting probabilities were checked against IGoR. Hypergeometric tests were used in a later analysis to score TCR-TCR, TCR-HLA and TCR-CMV co-occurrence, with a repertoire-size bias correction applied to the TCR pairs. To estimate false discovery rates, a later analysis permuted the HLA or CMV assignments 20 times. In a later analysis, co-occurring TCRs were grouped using DBSCAN, with TCRdist sequence similarity added in when clustering inside HLA-allele-positive subsets. Repertoires with fewer than 30,000 or more than 120,000 public chains, plus five repertoires with anomalous nucleotide sharing, were excluded from co-occurrence clustering. TCRdb obtained this table from immuneACCESS and retained in-frame rearrangements with V and J assigned. These tables miss some clones; where compared with another copy, unresolved V genes account for less than half of the shortfall, and the remainder is unexplained. That table is the source of V, J and clone size, and D and trimming were worked out from the DNA. The sample table lists about 99,000 clones, over 75% of them with a count of one. The top ten hold about 5.3% of the sample.

The cohort was made up of about 610 healthy bone marrow donors. At the time of sampling, all cohort members were nominally healthy, though unrecorded immune exposures were likely present. The donor was CMV seropositive and was included in the group of 250 to 300 seropositive cohort members. Every donor gave a peripheral blood sample, and the peripheral blood mononuclear cells from that sample were used for TCR beta sequencing. The Qiagen DNeasy Blood Extraction Kit was used to extract genomic DNA from the blood cell samples. The V and J segments used are TRBV29-1 and TRBJ2-2; 12 central nucleotides agree with TRBD2. The material sequenced was PBMCs. The TCR originated in a man aged 60-69 years in good health and CMV-seropositive. The DNA sequence is as follows: TGCAGCGTCTCTAGCGGGGGGGCCCACACCGGGGAGCTGTTTTTT. This codes for CSVSSGGAHTGELFF.